What follows are 5 T cell receptor beta chains derived from one specimen sequenced in a study of blood T cell repertoires in COVID-19. The assay was immunoSEQ multiplex PCR, and TCRdb's table has in-frame clones only and misses some. The sample shows some 170,000 clones, 84% of them seen only once. Specimen: PBMCs or T cells enriched from blood (not recorded which). All receptors derive from a man aged 50-60 years who had recovered from COVID-19.

This sequence joins TRBV5-5 and TRBJ2-6; a weak D match, TRBD2 (5 bases). This CDR3 comprises 16 residues. V dropped 0 bases and J dropped 1 base, with 8 bases sitting between them. From germline, CDR1 is SGHKS and CDR2 YYEKEE (reference sequence). CDR3 protein: CASSLDAGSGANVLTF. CDR3 DNA: TGTGCCAGCAGCTTGGATGCGGGTTCTGGGGCCAACGTCCTGACTTTC.

The chain uses TRBV29-1 and TRBJ1-1; D perhaps matches TRBD1 (6 bases). This CDR3 is built from 12 residues. V was pared by 6 bases and J by 1 base, with 9 bases between. In germline, CDR1 is SQVTM, CDR2 ANQGSEA. The CDR3: CSVMGQNTEAFF. Written as DNA, the CDR3 is TGCAGCGTCATGGGACAGAACACTGAAGCTTTCTTT.

The J gene is TRBJ1-6, the V gene TRBV14; no clear D. Germline V gene sequence: CDR1 SGHDN, CDR2 FVKESK. There are 15 residues in the CDR3. The V end lost 0 bases, the J end lost 10 bases, and 13 bases lay between the germline ends. CDR3 nucleotides: TGTGCCAGCAGCCAAGATCTGGCAGGAACATCACCCCTCCACTTT. Translating it yields CASSQDLAGTSPLHF.

In DNA, the CDR3 is TGTGCCAGCAGCCGGGGAAATGGGGGGGAGCAGTTCTTC. Encoded protein: CASSRGNGGEQFF. The chain employs TRBV7-8 and TRBJ2-1; TRBD2 is a possible D gene (6 bases). V dropped 5 bases and J dropped 10 bases, with 15 bases sitting between them. Germline V gene lookup returns CDR1 SGHVS and CDR2 FQNEAQ. The CDR3 consists of 13 residues.

This clone has just a few counts. The chain combines TRBV5-1 with TRBJ2-5; 13 bases agree with TRBD2. This CDR3 spans 16 amino acids. CDR1 and CDR2 (germline): SGHRS, YFSETQ. The J segment lost 5 bases and the V segment lost 0 bases, leaving 4 bases of the junction unmatched. The CDR3 nucleotides are TGCGCCAGCAGCTTGGATGGGACTAGCGGGGCGGAGACCCAGTACTTC. This gives the protein CASSLDGTSGAETQYF.